What follows are 17 T cell receptor beta chains derived from one specimen sequenced in a study of T cell repertoires in cytomegalovirus infection. TCRdb recomputed calls from the reads with MiXCR, one row per CDR3 protein. There are 150,000 or so distinct CDR3 sequences in the sample; roughly 15% occur only once, and about 17% lies in the top ten. Material: CD8+ T cells from PBMCs. Receptor source: a human donor in good health (CMV status not recorded). Some clones in this sample may be carry-over from other donors' samples.

The V call is TRBV29-1, the J call TRBJ2-7; 8 positions match TRBD2. The CDR3 is 15 residues long. Per the germline V gene, CDR1 is SQVTM and CDR2 is ANQGSEA. J gave up 4 bases and V 1 base, and 9 bases lay outside the gene matches. The CDR3 loop is CSVEVGGTRDYEQYF. The DNA of the CDR3 is TGCAGCGTTGAAGTGGGAGGGACTAGGGATTACGAGCAGTACTTC.

CDR3 residues: CASSLGYSYGYTF. CDR3 DNA: TGTGCCAGCAGTTTAGGGTACAGCTATGGCTACACCTTC. V and J are TRBV28 and TRBJ1-2; D gene ambiguous. The CDR3 runs to 13 residues. Trimming removed 2 bases from V and 4 bases from J, with 8 bases in between. CDR1 and CDR2 (germline): MDHEN, SYDVKM.

This clonotype was seen a few times. The V and J genes are TRBV6-2 or TRBV6-3 and TRBJ2-7; 9 bases line up with TRBD2. The CDR3 consists of 17 residues. V lost 2 bases and J lost 3; bases outside the gene matches: 11. CDR1 and CDR2 from the germline V gene are MNHEY and SVGEGT. CDR3 sequence reads: CASSYSPAGGDVYEQYF. The CDR3 bases are TGTGCCAGCAGTTACAGTCCAGCGGGGGGTGACGTCTACGAGCAGTACTTC.

J is TRBJ2-7 and V is TRBV6-2 or TRBV6-3; D gene unclear. Germline CDR1 is MNHEY and CDR2 is SVGEGT. V lost 5 bases and J 6 bases, leaving 14 bases between the germline ends. This CDR3 comprises 13 residues. Here the CDR3 reads CASSPWGALEQYF. The CDR3 bases are TGTGCCAGCAGTCCCTGGGGTGCTCTCGAGCAGTACTTC.

This clonotype has only a few counts. The chain carries TRBV7-9 and TRBJ2-1; TRBD2 aligns across 10 bases. Germline CDR1 is SEHNR and CDR2 is FQNEAQ (reference sequence). The CDR3 contains 16 residues. The trim removed 4 bases at V and 4 bases at J, leaving 7 bases unmatched. CDR3 sequence reads: CASSSLGLAEYNEQFF. The CDR3 coding sequence is TGTGCCAGCAGCTCCCTAGGACTAGCGGAATACAATGAGCAGTTCTTC.

The rearrangement joins TRBV5-5 to TRBJ2-7, with D maybe TRBD1 (5 bases). Trimming cost V 5 bases and J 0 bases, with 12 bases left between them. This CDR3 spans 14 amino acids. CDR1 is SGHKS, CDR2 YYEKEE, per germline (reference sequence). CDR3 nucleotides: TGTGCCAGCAGTTGGACACTTGGCTCCTACGAGCAGTACTTC. Translated, it gives CASSWTLGSYEQYF.

The chain joins TRBV19 to TRBJ2-1; D is unresolved. Germline CDR1 and CDR2: LNHDA and SQIVND (reference sequence). V lost 3 bases to trimming and J lost 3 bases, with 9 bases between them. This CDR3 has 14 amino acids. The CDR3 DNA follows: TGTGCCAGTAGTATGGAGCGAAGCTACAATGAGCAGTTCTTC. Translated: CASSMERSYNEQFF.

This clonotype was seen a handful of times. The chain joins TRBV28 to TRBJ2-7; 13 bases are shared with TRBD2. Germline V gene sequence: CDR1 MDHEN, CDR2 SYDVKM. With V trimmed by 4 bases and J by 5 bases, 5 bases remained unmatched. The CDR3 covers 15 residues. The DNA of the CDR3 is TGTGCCAGCAGTTCCCCGACTAGCGGGAGGCACGAGCAGTACTTC. Translating gives CASSSPTSGRHEQYF.

V usage is TRBV7-8 and J usage is TRBJ1-6, with D uncertain. Looked up from germline, CDR1 is SGHVS and CDR2 is FQNEAQ. Trimming removed 1 base at V and 7 bases at J, with 11 bases between. The CDR3 contains 15 residues. CDR3 nucleotides: TGTGCCAGCAGCTTAGAAGGAGACCCCAATTCACCCCTCCACTTT. Translation: CASSLEGDPNSPLHF.

The chain employs TRBV28 and TRBJ2-4; TRBD2 is a possible D gene (7 bases). Trimming left V 1 base short and J 9 bases short, with 16 bases between. Germline V lookup: CDR1 MDHEN, CDR2 SYDVKM. The CDR3 covers 15 residues. This CDR3 is CASSLLQGRDGIQYF. The CDR3 DNA is TGTGCCAGCAGTTTATTGCAGGGGAGGGACGGCATTCAGTACTTC.

This chain links TRBV7-8 with TRBJ2-5; D remains ambiguous. The CDR3 length is 14 residues. Germline CDR1 and CDR2: SGHVS and FQNEAQ. With 1 base removed from V and 0 bases from J, the gap between germline ends came to 6 bases. This chain's CDR3 is CASSLGWNQETQYF. The CDR3 DNA sequence: TGTGCCAGCAGCTTAGGGTGGAACCAAGAGACCCAGTACTTC.

In this sample, this clonotype turned up a few times. The V and J genes are TRBV12-3 or TRBV12-4 and TRBJ1-2; D is ambiguous. The length of the CDR3 is 13 residues. Trimming stripped 6 bases from V and 8 bases from J, with 16 bases between. This CDR3 reads CASSWTGREGYTF. The CDR3 DNA sequence: TGTGCCAGCAGCTGGACCGGGAGGGAAGGCTACACCTTC.

Only a few counts were recorded for this clonotype. The rearrangement joins TRBV3-1 to TRBJ2-1; 9 positions match TRBD2. CDR3 length: 15 amino acids. Per germline, CDR1 LGHDT and CDR2 YNNKEL (reference sequence). V lost 5 bases to trimming and J lost 4 bases; unmatched junction nucleotides: 6. The DNA for the CDR3 is TGTGCCAGCAGCTCCCGACTAGCGGTTTACAATGAGCAGTTCTTC. Its protein product is CASSSRLAVYNEQFF.

There are a few counts of this clonotype. The V call is TRBV6-2 or TRBV6-3, the J call TRBJ1-4; D is unclear. The V and J ends lost 6 bases and 4 bases respectively, with 15 bases between them. Germline V gives CDR1 MNHEY, CDR2 SVGEGT. The CDR3 spans 15 residues. CDR3 in amino acids: CASRVSDGDNEKLFF. In DNA form, the CDR3 reads TGTGCCAGCAGAGTTTCCGACGGAGATAATGAAAAACTGTTTTTT.

The chain recombines TRBV7-2 with TRBJ1-2; weak D call: TRBD1 (5 bases). V was cut by 5 bases and J by 5 bases, with 12 bases left in between. This CDR3 is built from 13 residues. The germline V gene has CDR1 SGHTA and CDR2 FQGNSA. CDR3 in amino acids: CASSAGRVYGYTF. CDR3 nucleotide sequence: TGTGCCAGCAGCGCAGGCAGGGTATATGGCTACACCTTC.

The V call is TRBV7-2, the J call TRBJ1-1; TRBD1 might be the D (6 bases). CDR3 size: 14 residues. Trimming cost V 1 base and J 4 bases, with 10 bases left between them. Germline V gene data show CDR1 as SGHTA and CDR2 as FQGNSA. CDR3 in DNA: TGTGCCAGCAGCTTAGTTACAGGGTCCACTGAAGCTTTCTTT. This sequence encodes CASSLVTGSTEAFF.

CDR3: CASSLEGTPTYNEQFF. In nucleotides, the CDR3 is TGCGCCAGCAGCTTGGAGGGTACCCCAACCTACAATGAGCAGTTCTTC. The chain has TRBV5-1 and TRBJ2-1, with D unclear. The germline V gene has CDR1 SGHRS and CDR2 YFSETQ. V lost 0 bases and J lost 2, with 12 bases in between. The CDR3 runs to 16 residues.